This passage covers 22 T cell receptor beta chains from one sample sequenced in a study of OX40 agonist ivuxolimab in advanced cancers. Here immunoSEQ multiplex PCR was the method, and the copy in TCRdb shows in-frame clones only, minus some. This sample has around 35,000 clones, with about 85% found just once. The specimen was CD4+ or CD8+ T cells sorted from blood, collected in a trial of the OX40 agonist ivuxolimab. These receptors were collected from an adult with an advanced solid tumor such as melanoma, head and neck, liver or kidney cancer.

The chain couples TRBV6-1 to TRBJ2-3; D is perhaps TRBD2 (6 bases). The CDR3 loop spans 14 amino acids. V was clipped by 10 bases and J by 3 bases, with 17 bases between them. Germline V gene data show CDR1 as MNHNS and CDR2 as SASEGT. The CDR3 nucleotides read TGTGCCACCTACCTAGCGAGGGGAACAGATACGCAGTATTTT. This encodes CATYLARGTDTQYF.

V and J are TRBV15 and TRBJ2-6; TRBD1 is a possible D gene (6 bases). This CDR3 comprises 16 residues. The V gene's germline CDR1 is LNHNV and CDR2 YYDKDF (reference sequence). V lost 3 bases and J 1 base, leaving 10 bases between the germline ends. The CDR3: CATSSRDTSGANVLTF. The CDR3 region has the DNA TGTGCCACCAGCAGTCGGGACACATCTGGGGCCAACGTCCTGACTTTC.

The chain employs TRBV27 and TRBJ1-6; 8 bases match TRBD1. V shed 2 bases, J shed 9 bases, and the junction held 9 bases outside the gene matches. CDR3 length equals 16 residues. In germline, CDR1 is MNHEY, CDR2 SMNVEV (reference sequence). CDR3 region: CASSLRQGARGSPLHF. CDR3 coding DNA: TGTGCCAGCAGTTTACGTCAGGGGGCGCGTGGTTCACCCCTCCACTTT.

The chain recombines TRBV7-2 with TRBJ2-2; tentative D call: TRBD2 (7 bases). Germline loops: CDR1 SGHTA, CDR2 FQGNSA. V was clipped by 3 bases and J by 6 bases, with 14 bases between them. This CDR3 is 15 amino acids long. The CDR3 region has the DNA TGTGCCAGCAGCTTGGGGGGGCTTCCCTCCGGGGAGCTGTTTTTT. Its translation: CASSLGGLPSGELFF.

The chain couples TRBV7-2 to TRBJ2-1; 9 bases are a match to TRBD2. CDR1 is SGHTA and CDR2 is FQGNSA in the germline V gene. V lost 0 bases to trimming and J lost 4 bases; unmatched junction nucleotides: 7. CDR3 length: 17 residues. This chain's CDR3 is CASSLALGTSIYNEQFF. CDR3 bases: TGTGCCAGCAGCTTAGCCCTCGGGACTAGCATATACAATGAGCAGTTCTTC.

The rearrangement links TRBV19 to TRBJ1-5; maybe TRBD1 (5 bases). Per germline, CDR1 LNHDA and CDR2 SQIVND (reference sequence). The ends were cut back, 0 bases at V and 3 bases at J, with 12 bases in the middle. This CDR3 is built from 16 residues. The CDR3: CASSIEPGRNNQPQHF. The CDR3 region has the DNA TGTGCCAGTAGTATAGAGCCAGGGCGCAACAATCAGCCCCAGCATTTT.

The CDR3 sequence is CASRNGGASGNTIYF. As DNA, the CDR3 is TGTGCCAGCAGAAACGGTGGAGCTTCTGGAAACACCATATATTTT. The chain couples TRBV6-6 to TRBJ1-3, with D hard to call. Germline CDR1 reads MNHNY; CDR2 reads SVGAGI (reference sequence). Trimming removed 6 bases from V and 1 base from J, with 13 bases in between. This CDR3 is 15 amino acids long.

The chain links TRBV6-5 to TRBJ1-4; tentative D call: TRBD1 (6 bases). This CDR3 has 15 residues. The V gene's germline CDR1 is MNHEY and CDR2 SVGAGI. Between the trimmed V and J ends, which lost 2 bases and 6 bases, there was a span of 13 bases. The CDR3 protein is CASSYRGALDEKLFF. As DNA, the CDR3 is TGTGCCAGCAGTTACAGGGGGGCTCTGGATGAAAAACTGTTTTTT.

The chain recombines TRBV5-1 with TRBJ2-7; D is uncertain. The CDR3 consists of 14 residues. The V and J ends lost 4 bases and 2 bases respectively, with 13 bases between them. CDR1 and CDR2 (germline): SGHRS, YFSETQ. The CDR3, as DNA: TGCGCCAGCAGCACGCCGGACCCTACCTACGAGCAGTACTTC. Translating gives CASSTPDPTYEQYF.

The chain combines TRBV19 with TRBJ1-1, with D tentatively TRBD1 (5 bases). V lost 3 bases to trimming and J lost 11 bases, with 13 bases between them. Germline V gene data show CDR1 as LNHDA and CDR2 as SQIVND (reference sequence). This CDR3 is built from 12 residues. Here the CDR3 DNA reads TGTGCCAGTAGTATGCCAGGGAGGTATGCTTTCTTT. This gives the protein CASSMPGRYAFF.

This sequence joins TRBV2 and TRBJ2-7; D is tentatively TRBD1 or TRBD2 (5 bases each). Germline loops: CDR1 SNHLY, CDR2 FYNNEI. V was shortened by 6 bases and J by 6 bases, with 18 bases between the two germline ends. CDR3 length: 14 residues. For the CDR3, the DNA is TGTGCCAGCAGAATTGCCGGGGCCGCCTCCGAGCAGTACTTC. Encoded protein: CASRIAGAASEQYF. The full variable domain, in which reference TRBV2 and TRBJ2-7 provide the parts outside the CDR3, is EPEVTQTPSHQVTQMGQEVILRCVPISNHLYFYWYRQILGQKVEFLVSFYNNEISEKSEIFDDQFSVERPDGSNFTLKIRSTKLEDSAMYFCASRIAGAASEQYFGPGTRLTVT.

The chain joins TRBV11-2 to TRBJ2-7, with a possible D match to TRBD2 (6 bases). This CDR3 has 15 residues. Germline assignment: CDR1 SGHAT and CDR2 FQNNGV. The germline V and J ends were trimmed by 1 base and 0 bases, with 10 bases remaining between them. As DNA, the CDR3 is TGTGCCAGCAGCTTAGTTGCGGGGAGCTCCTACGAGCAGTACTTC. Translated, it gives CASSLVAGSSYEQYF.

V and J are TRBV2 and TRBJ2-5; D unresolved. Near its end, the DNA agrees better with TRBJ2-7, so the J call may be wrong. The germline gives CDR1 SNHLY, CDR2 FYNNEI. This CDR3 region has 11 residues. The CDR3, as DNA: TGTGCCAGCAGTTGGCAGTTCGAGCAGTACTTC. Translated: CASSWQFEQYF.

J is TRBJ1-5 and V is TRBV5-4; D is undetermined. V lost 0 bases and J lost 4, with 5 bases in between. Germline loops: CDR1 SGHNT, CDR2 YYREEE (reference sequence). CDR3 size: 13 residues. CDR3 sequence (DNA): TGTGCCAGCAGCTTGGACCCAAATCAGCCCCAGCATTTT. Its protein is CASSLDPNQPQHF.

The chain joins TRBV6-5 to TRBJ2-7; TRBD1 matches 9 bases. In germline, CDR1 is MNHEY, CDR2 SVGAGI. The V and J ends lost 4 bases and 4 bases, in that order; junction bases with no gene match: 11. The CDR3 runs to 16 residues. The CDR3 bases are TGTGCCAGCAGTTCTCTCACAGGGGGCGCTCCTTACGAGCAGTACTTC. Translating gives CASSSLTGGAPYEQYF.

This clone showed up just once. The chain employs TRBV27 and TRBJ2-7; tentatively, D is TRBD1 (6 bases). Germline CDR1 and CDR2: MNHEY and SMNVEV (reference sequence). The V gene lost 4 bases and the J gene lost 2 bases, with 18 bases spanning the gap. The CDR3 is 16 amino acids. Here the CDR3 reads CASSSLYFGQTYEQYF. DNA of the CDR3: TGTGCCAGCAGTTCCCTTTATTTTGGACAGACCTACGAGCAGTACTTC.

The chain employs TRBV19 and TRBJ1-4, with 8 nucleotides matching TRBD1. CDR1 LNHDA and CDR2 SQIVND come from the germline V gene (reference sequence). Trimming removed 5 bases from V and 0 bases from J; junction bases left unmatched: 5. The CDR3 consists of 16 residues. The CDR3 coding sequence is TGTGCCAGTAGTGCACAGGGGGTTGCAACTAATGAAAAACTGTTTTTT. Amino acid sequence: CASSAQGVATNEKLFF.

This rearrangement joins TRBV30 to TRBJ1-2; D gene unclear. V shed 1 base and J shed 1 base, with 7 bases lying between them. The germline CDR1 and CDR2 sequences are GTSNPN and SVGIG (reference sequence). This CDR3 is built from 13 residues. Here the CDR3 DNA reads TGTGCCTGGAGTGAGGATAGTAACTATGGCTACACCTTC. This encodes CAWSEDSNYGYTF.

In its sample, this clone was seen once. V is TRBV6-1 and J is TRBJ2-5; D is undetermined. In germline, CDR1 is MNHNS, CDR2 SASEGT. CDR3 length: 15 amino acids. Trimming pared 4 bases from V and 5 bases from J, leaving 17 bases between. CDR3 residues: CASSGALKNSETQYF. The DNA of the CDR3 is TGTGCCAGCAGTGGGGCCCTGAAGAATTCGGAGACCCAGTACTTC.

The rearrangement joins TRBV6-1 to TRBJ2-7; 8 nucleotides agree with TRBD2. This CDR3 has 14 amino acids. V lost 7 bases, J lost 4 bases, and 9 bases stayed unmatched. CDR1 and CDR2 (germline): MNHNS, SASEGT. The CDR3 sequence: CASKLPGGGYEQYF. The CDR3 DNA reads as TGTGCCAGCAAGCTCCCGGGCGGGGGGTACGAGCAGTACTTC.

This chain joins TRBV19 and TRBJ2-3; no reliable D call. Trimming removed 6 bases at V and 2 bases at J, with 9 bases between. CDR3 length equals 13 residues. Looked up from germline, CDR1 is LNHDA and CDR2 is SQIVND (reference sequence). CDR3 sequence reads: CASSRLDTDTQYF. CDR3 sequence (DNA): TGTGCCAGTAGCAGGTTAGACACAGATACGCAGTATTTT.

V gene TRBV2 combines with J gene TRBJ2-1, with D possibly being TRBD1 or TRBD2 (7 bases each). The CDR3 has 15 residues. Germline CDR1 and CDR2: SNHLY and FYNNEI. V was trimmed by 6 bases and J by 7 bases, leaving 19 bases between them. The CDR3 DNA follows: TGTGCCAGCAGGAGGGAGGGGAGGGGGCAAAATGAGCAGTTCTTC. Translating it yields CASRREGRGQNEQFF.